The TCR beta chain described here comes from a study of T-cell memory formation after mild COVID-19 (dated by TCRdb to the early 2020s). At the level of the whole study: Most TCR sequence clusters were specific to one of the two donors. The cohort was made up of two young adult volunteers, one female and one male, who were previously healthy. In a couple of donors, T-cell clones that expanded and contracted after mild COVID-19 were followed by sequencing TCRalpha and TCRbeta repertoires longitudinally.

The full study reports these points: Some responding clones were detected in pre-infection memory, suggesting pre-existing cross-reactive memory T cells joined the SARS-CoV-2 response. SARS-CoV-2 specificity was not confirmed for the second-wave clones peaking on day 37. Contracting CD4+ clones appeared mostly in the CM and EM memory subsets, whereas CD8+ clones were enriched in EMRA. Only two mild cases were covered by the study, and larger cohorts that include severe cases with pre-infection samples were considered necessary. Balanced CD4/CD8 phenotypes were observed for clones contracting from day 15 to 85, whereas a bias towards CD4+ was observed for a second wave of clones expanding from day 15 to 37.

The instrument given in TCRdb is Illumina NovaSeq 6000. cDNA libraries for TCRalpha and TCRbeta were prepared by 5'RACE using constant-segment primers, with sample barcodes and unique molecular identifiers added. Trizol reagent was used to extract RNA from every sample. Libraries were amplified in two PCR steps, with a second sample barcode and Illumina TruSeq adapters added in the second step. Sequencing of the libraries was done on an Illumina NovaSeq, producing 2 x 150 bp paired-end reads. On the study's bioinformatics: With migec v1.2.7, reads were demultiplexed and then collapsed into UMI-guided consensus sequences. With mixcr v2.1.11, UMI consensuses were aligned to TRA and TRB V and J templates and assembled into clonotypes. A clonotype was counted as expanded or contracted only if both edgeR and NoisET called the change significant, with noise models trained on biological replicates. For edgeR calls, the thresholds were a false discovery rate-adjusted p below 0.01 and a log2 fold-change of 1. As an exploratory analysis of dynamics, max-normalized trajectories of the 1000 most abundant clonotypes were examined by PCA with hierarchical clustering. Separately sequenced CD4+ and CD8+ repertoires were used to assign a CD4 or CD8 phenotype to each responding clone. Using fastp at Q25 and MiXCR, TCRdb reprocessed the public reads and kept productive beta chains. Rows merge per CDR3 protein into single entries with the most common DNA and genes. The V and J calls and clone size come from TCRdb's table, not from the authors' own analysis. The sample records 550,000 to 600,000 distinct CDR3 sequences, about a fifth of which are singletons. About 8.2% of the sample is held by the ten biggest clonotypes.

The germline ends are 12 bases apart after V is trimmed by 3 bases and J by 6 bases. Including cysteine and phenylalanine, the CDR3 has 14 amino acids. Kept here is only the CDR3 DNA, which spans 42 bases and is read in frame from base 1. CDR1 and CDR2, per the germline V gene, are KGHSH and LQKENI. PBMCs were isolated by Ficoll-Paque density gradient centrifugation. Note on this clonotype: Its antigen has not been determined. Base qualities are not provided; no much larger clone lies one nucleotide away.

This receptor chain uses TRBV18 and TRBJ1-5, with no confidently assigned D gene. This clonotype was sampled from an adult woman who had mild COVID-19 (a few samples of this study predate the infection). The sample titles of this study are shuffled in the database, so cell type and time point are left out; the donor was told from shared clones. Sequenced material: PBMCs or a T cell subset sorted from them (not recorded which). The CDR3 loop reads CASSPAASSQPQHF. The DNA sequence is TGTGCCAGCTCACCGGCCGCCTCAAGTCAGCCCCAGCATTTT. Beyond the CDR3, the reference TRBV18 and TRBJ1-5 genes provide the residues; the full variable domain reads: NAGVMQNPRHLVRRRGQEARLRCSPMKGHSHVYWYRQLPEEGLKFMVYLQKENIIDESGMPKERFSAEFPKEGPSILRIQQVVRGDSAAYFCASSPAASSQPQHFGDGTRLSIL.